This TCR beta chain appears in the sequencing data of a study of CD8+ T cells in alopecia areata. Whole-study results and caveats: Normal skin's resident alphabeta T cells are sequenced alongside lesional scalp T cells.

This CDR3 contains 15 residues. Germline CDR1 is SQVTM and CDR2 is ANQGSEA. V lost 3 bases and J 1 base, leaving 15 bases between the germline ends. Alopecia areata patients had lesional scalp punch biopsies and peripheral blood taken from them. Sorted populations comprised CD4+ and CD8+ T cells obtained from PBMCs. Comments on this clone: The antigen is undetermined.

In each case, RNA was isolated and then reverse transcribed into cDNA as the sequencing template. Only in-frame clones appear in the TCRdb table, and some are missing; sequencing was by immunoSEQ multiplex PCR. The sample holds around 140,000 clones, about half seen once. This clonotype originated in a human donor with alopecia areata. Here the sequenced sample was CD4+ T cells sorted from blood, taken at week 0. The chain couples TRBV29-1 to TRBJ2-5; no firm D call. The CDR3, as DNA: TGCAGCGTTGAGGGGTCCGGGTCATTCCAAGAGACCCAGTACTTC. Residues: CSVEGSGSFQETQYF.